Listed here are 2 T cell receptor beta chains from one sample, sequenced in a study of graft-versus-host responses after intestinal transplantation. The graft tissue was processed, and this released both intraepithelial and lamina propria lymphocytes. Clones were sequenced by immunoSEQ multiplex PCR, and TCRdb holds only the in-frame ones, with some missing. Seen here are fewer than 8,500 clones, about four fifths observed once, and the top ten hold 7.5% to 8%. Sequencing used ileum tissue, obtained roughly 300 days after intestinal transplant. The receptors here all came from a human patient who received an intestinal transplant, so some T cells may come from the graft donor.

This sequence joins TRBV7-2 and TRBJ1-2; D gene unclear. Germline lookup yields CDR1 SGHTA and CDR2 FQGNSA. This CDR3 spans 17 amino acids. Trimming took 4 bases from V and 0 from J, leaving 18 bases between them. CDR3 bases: TGTGCCAGCAGCTCCCGTTCTTGGGGTAAAGCTAACTATGGCTACACCTTC. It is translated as CASSSRSWGKANYGYTF.

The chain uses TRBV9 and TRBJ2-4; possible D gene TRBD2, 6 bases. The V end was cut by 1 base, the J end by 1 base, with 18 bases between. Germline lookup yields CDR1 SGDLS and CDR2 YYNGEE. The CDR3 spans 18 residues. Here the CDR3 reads CASSVPRRDSEAKNIQYF. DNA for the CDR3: TGTGCCAGCAGCGTACCCCGCCGGGACTCCGAGGCCAAAAACATTCAGTACTTC.